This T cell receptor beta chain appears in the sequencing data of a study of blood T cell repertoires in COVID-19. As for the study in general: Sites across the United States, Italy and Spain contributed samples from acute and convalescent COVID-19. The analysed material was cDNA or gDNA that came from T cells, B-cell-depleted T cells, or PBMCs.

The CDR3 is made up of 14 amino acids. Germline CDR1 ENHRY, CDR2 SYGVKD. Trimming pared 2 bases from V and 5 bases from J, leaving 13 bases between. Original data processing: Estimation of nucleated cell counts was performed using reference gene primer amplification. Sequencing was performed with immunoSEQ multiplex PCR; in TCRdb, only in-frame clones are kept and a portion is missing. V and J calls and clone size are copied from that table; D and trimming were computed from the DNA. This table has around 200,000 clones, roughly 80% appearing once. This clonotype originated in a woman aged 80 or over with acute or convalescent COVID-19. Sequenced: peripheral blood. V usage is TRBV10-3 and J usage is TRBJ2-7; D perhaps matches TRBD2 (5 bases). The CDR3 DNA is TGTGCCATCAGTGAGGGTCCGTCGGAGGACGAGCAGTACTTC. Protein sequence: CAISEGPSEDEQYF.